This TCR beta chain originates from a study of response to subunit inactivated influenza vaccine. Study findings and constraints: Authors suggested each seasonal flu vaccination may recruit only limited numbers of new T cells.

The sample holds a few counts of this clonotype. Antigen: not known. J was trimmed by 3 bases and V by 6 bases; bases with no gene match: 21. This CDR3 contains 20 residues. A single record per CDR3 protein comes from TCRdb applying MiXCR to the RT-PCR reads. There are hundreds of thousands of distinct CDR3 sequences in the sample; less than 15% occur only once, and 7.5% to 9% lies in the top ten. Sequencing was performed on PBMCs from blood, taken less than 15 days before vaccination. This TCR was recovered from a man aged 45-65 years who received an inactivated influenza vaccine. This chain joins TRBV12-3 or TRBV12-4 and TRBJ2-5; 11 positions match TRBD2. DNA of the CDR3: TGTGCCAGCAGACCCGGGACCGCAGCTAGCGGGGGGATCCCAGAAGAGACCCAGTACTTC. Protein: CASRPGTAASGGIPEETQYF.